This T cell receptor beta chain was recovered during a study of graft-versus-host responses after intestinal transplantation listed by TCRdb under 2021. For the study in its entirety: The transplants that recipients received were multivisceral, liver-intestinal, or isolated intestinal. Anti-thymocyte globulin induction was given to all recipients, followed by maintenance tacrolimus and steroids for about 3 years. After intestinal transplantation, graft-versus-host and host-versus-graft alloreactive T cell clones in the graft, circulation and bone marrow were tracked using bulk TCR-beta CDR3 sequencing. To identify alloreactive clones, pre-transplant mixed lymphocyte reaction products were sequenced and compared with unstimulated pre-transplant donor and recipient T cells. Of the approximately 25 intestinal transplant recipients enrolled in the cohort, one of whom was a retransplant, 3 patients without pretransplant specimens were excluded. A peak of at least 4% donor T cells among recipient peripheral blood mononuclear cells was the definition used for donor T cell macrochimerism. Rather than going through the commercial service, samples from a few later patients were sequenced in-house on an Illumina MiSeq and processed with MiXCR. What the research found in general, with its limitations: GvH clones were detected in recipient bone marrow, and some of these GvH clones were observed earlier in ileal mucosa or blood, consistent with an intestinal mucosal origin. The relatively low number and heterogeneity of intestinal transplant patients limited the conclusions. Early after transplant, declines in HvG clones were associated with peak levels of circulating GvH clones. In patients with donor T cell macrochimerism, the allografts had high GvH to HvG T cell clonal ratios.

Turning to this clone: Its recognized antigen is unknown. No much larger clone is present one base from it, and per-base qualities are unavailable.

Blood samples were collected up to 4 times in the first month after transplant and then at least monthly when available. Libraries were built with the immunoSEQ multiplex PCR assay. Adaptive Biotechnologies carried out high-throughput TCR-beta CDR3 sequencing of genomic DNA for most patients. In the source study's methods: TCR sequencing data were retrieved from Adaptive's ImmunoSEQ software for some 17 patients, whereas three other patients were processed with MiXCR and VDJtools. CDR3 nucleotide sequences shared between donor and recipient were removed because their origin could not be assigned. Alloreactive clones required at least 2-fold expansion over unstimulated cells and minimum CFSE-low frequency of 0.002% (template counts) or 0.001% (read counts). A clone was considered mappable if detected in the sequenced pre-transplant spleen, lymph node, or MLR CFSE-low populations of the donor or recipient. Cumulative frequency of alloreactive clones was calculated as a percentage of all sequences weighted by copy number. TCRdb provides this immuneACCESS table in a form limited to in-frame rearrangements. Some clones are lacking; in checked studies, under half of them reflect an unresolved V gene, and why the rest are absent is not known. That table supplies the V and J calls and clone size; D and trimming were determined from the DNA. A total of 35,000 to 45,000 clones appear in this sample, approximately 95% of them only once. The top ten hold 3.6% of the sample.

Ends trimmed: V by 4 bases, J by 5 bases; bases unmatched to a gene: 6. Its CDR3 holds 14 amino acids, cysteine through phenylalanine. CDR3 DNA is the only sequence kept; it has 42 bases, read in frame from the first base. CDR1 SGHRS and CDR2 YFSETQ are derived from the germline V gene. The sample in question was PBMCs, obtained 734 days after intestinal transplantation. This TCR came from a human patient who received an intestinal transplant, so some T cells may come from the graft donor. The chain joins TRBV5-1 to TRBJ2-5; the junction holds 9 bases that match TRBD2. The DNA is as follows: TGCGCCAGCAGCAACTCGGGACTAGCCGAGACCCAGTACTTC. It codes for CASSNSGLAETQYF.